This TCR beta chain was sequenced during a study of PD-L1 blockade in urothelial cancer. Study background: Men with urothelial cancer arising in the bladder made up most of the 29 patients.

V was trimmed by 5 bases and J by 1 base, leaving 12 bases between them. The germline gives CDR1 MNHEY, CDR2 SVGAGI. The CDR3 sequence is 15 residues long. Spiking of synthetic TCR analog templates was performed in each PCR. The data were produced by immunoSEQ multiplex PCR, yet TCRdb's version contains in-frame clones alone and is incomplete. The sample carries 40,000 or so clones, roughly 82% recorded once. About this clone: Antigen: not known.

The time point here: peripheral blood 6 weeks after treatment start. Study-wide results and limits: Durable benefit was linked to greater 3-week expansion of tumor-associated blood clones.

The sequence derives from a man aged 55 to 69 with urothelial cancer. Sequencing used PBMCs, obtained around atezolizumab (anti-PD-L1) treatment. The chain has TRBV6-5 and TRBJ1-3; D possibly corresponds to TRBD1 (5 bases). The DNA of the CDR3 is TGTGCCAGCAGTCAGGGCCATGGATCTGGAAACACCATATATTTT. This translates into CASSQGHGSGNTIYF.